These 32 T cell receptor beta chains were all obtained from the same sample, sequenced in a study of Ad26.COV2.S vaccination and SARS-CoV-2 variants. Treatment of the sample: some 19 received Ad26.COV2.S at low or high dose, single or two shots; several received placebo; per-sample allocation not given. At day 63 after the first vaccine or placebo injection, samples were drawn. Only in-frame clones appear in the TCRdb table, and some are missing; sequencing was by immunoSEQ multiplex PCR. The sample lists 400,000 to 500,000 clones, 85% to 90% occurring once. The sequencing here drew on peripheral blood, taken in a trial of Ad26.COV2.S vaccine versus placebo. Receptors originate from a person between 18 and 65 years old who received the Ad26.COV2.S COVID-19 vaccine or a placebo.

The chain has TRBV11-2 and TRBJ2-5; weak D call: TRBD2 (6 bases). Germline CDR1 SGHAT, CDR2 FQNNGV. The CDR3 consists of 14 residues. V was shortened by 2 bases and J by 7 bases, with 14 bases between the two germline ends. The CDR3 nucleotides read TGTGCCAGCAGCTTATCGCCTAGCGAGGCGACCCAGTACTTC. Translating gives CASSLSPSEATQYF.

The V gene is TRBV3-1 (or the pseudogene TRBV3-2), the J gene TRBJ2-5; TRBD2 matches 15 bases. This CDR3 has 18 residues. Trimming removed 0 bases from V and 2 bases from J; junction bases left unmatched: 4. The V gene's germline CDR1 is LGHDT and CDR2 YNNKEL (reference sequence). In nucleotides, the CDR3 is TGTGCCAGCAGCCAAGATGGGACTAGCGGGGGGCCTCAAGAGACCCAGTACTTC. Translation gives CASSQDGTSGGPQETQYF.

This chain connects TRBV4-2 to TRBJ2-1; D is ambiguous. Trimming took 0 bases from V and 8 from J, leaving 11 bases between them. This CDR3 has 14 amino acids. Germline-derived CDR1 and CDR2 are LGHNA and YNFKEQ. CDR3 region: CASSQERQPDEQFF. Written as DNA, the CDR3 is TGTGCCAGCAGCCAAGAGCGCCAGCCGGATGAGCAGTTCTTC.

The table lists this clone with a few counts. V is TRBV27 and J is TRBJ2-7, with a tentative D call TRBD2 (6 bases). Germline assignment: CDR1 MNHEY and CDR2 SMNVEV (reference sequence). The CDR3 contains 14 residues. V was clipped by 2 bases and J by 0 bases, with 8 bases between them. The DNA for the CDR3 is TGTGCCAGCAGTTTAGGGAGGAGCTCCTACGAGCAGTACTTC. Protein product: CASSLGRSSYEQYF.

The V call is TRBV7-3, the J call TRBJ2-7; D uncertain. The CDR3 has 15 residues. CDR1 is SGHTA, CDR2 FQGTGA, per germline. Between the trimmed V and J ends, which lost 5 bases and 2 bases, there was a span of 16 bases. The CDR3 is CASSPRAGRTYEQYF. The CDR3 DNA is TGTGCCAGCAGCCCCCGGGCAGGACGGACCTACGAGCAGTACTTC. Variable domain in full (rest from reference TRBV7-3 and TRBJ2-7): GAGVSQTPSNKVTEKGKYVELRCDPISGHTALYWYRQSLGQGPEFLIYFQGTGAADDSGLPNDRFFAVRPEGSVSTLKIQRTERGDSAVYLCASSPRAGRTYEQYFGPGTRLTVT.

The rearrangement links TRBV4-1 to TRBJ2-1, with TRBD1 matching over 7 bases. The CDR3 is 12 amino acids. Per the germline V gene, CDR1 is MGHRA and CDR2 is YSYEKL. The ends lost 6 bases at V and 9 bases at J; junction bases unmatched: 5. The CDR3 nucleotides read TGCGCCAGCAGACCGGACAGGTCTGAGCAGTTCTTC. Its protein product is CASRPDRSEQFF.

This chain connects TRBV6-5 to TRBJ2-7, with D possibly matching TRBD2 (5 bases). Germline V gives CDR1 MNHEY, CDR2 SVGAGI. Trimming pared 9 bases from V and 0 bases from J, leaving 18 bases between. This CDR3 has 15 residues. CDR3 sequence (DNA): TGTGCCAGTGCGGTCGAGGGATCGAGCTCCTACGAGCAGTACTTC. Residues: CASAVEGSSSYEQYF.

The rearrangement uses TRBV4-3 and TRBJ1-4; tentative D call: TRBD1 (6 bases). The germline V and J ends were trimmed by 1 base and 10 bases, with 25 bases remaining between them. The CDR3 has 18 residues. CDR1 and CDR2 (germline): LGHNA, YSLEER. CDR3 nucleotide sequence: TGCGCCAGCAGCCAAGGATTGAAGATCCGGGGGCGCATCGGAAAACTGTTTTTT. This codes for CASSQGLKIRGRIGKLFF.

V is TRBV11-2 and J is TRBJ2-1, with D perhaps TRBD1 or TRBD2 (5 bases each). The CDR3 runs 18 residues. Trimming removed 5 bases from V and 0 bases from J, with 20 bases in between. Germline V lookup: CDR1 SGHAT, CDR2 FQNNGV. CDR3: CASSLNPGPISSYNEQFF. The CDR3 region has the DNA TGTGCCAGCAGCCTTAACCCGGGACCAATAAGCTCCTACAATGAGCAGTTCTTC.

V gene TRBV7-3 combines with J gene TRBJ1-3, with D tentatively TRBD1 (6 bases). The V end lost 3 bases, the J end lost 4 bases, and 7 bases lay between the germline ends. The germline V gene has CDR1 SGHTA and CDR2 FQGTGA. The CDR3 runs to 13 residues. CDR3 sequence: CASSFDRGNTIYF. The CDR3 coding sequence is TGTGCCAGCAGCTTCGACAGGGGAAACACCATATATTTT.

The chain uses TRBV9 and TRBJ2-1, with 10 bases aligning to TRBD2. Germline lookup yields CDR1 SGDLS and CDR2 YYNGEE. The CDR3 is 15 residues long. Trimming at V came to 4 bases and at J to 5 bases, leaving 6 bases not matched to a gene. The CDR3 region is CASSPAGGPNNEQFF. CDR3 DNA: TGTGCCAGCAGCCCAGCGGGGGGGCCCAACAATGAGCAGTTCTTC.

The chain is built from TRBV6-5 and TRBJ2-2, with D perhaps being TRBD1 or TRBD2 (7 bases each). The germline V and J ends were trimmed by 0 bases and 5 bases, with 13 bases remaining between them. The germline V gene has CDR1 MNHEY and CDR2 SVGAGI. The CDR3 consists of 16 residues. Here the CDR3 DNA reads TGTGCCAGCAGTTACTCGAATCAGGGGGGGACCGGGGAGCTGTTTTTT. The encoded protein is CASSYSNQGGTGELFF.

The chain employs TRBV5-6 and TRBJ2-7; 9 bases are shared with TRBD2. Germline values: CDR1 SGHDT, CDR2 YYEEEE. V was pared by 1 base and J by 0 bases, with 2 bases of the junction left unmatched. CDR3 length: 15 amino acids. CDR3 coding DNA: TGTGCCAGCAGCTTGTTTAGCGGGGGCTCCTACGAGCAGTACTTC. Residues: CASSLFSGGSYEQYF.

This rearrangement joins TRBV4-3 to TRBJ1-4; D perhaps matches TRBD1 (5 bases). Germline V CDR1 and CDR2: LGHNA, YSLEER. V was clipped by 1 base and J by 4 bases, with 13 bases between them. This CDR3 is built from 16 residues. The CDR3 DNA follows: TGCGCCAGCAGCCAAGGAGGGTTGGGGGTTAATGAAAAACTGTTTTTT. This sequence encodes CASSQGGLGVNEKLFF.

The chain is built from TRBV19 and TRBJ2-2; 9 bases agree with TRBD1. The CDR3 sequence is 14 residues long. CDR1 and CDR2 (germline): LNHDA, SQIVND (reference sequence). With 5 bases clipped from V and 9 bases from J, the junction kept 7 bases outside the gene matches. CDR3 loop: CASSSKQGARELFF. CDR3 DNA: TGTGCCAGTAGTTCGAAACAGGGGGCCAGGGAGCTGTTTTTT.

The J gene is TRBJ1-2, the V gene TRBV9; no firm D call. Germline V gene data show CDR1 as SGDLS and CDR2 as YYNGEE. This CDR3 is built from 11 residues. V was pared by 2 bases and J by 9 bases, with 8 bases between. CDR3 in amino acids: CASSVAGRYTF. The DNA for the CDR3 is TGTGCCAGCAGCGTCGCCGGTCGCTACACCTTC.

The chain combines TRBV7-6 with TRBJ2-7, with 8 bases fitting TRBD2. The CDR3 loop spans 15 amino acids. CDR1 is SGHVS, CDR2 FNYEAQ, per germline. Trimming took 4 bases from V and 3 from J; bases not matched to a gene: 8. This chain's CDR3 is CASSSRGGALYEQYF. Here the CDR3 DNA reads TGTGCCAGCAGCTCCCGGGGGGGGGCACTCTACGAGCAGTACTTC.

A single count supports this clone. V is TRBV11-3 and J is TRBJ2-3; D is unresolved. From germline, CDR1 is SGHNT and CDR2 YENEEA. This CDR3 region has 14 residues. Trimming removed 5 bases from V and 4 bases from J, with 13 bases in between. CDR3 in DNA: TGTGCCAGCAGCCCGACAAGGATACCAGATACGCAGTATTTT. It yields the protein CASSPTRIPDTQYF.

The genes are TRBV4-3 and TRBJ2-3; perhaps TRBD1 as D (6 bases). CDR1 is LGHNA, CDR2 YSLEER, per germline. This CDR3 has 18 residues. Trimming pared 3 bases from V and 0 bases from J, leaving 19 bases between. The CDR3 sequence is CASSQSNIRTESTDTQYF. The DNA of the CDR3 is TGCGCCAGCAGCCAGTCGAATATCAGGACAGAGAGCACAGATACGCAGTATTTT.

The DNA for the CDR3 is TGTGCCAGCAGCGGGACAGGCGGGGAGCTGTTTTTT. Protein sequence: CASSGTGGELFF. The chain carries TRBV7-3 and TRBJ2-2; TRBD1 matches at 8 bases. This CDR3 is built from 12 residues. Germline lookup yields CDR1 SGHTA and CDR2 FQGTGA. The V and J ends lost 5 bases and 7 bases, in that order; junction bases with no gene match: 0.

The chain combines TRBV11-2 with TRBJ2-1; 7 positions match TRBD1. With 5 bases clipped from V and 5 bases from J, the junction kept 3 bases outside the gene matches. The CDR3 loop spans 13 amino acids. Germline assignment: CDR1 SGHAT and CDR2 FQNNGV. CDR3 in DNA: TGTGCCAGCAGCCGGGACAGAAACAATGAGCAGTTCTTC. It specifies CASSRDRNNEQFF.

V usage is TRBV6-1 and J usage is TRBJ2-3; D remains ambiguous. This CDR3 spans 13 amino acids. The V gene's germline CDR1 is MNHNS and CDR2 SASEGT. Trimming removed 1 base from V and 3 bases from J, with 5 bases in between. CDR3 region: CASSEVGTDTQYF. The CDR3 coding sequence is TGTGCCAGCAGTGAAGTGGGAACAGATACGCAGTATTTT.

The V gene is TRBV2, the J gene TRBJ2-3; the match to TRBD2 covers 13 bases. The CDR3 length is 19 residues. CDR1 is SNHLY and CDR2 is FYNNEI in the germline V gene. With V trimmed by 4 bases and J by 0 bases, 10 bases remained unmatched. The CDR3 bases are TGTGCCAGCAGTGCGACTAGCGGGGGGAACTTATATAGCACAGATACGCAGTATTTT. This gives the protein CASSATSGGNLYSTDTQYF. Full variable domain (missing parts from reference TRBV2 and TRBJ2-3): EPEVTQTPSHQVTQMGQEVILRCVPISNHLYFYWYRQILGQKVEFLVSFYNNEISEKSEIFDDQFSVERPDGSNFTLKIRSTKLEDSAMYFCASSATSGGNLYSTDTQYFGPGTRLTVL.

The chain is built from TRBV10-3 and TRBJ1-6; D remains unclear. Germline V gene data show CDR1 as ENHRY and CDR2 as SYGVKD. The CDR3 spans 14 residues. Trimming stripped 6 bases from V and 8 bases from J, with 14 bases between. The DNA of the CDR3 is TGTGCCATCAGCCCGAACGGATTGGATTCACCCCTCCACTTT. It specifies CAISPNGLDSPLHF.

This sequence joins TRBV18 and TRBJ2-7, with 8 bases lining up with TRBD1. CDR1 and CDR2 from the germline V gene are KGHSH and LQKENI. Germline trimming cut 3 bases from V and 3 bases from J; bases unmatched to any gene: 1. The CDR3 runs 13 residues. The CDR3 bases are TGTGCCAGCTCACCGACAGGGGACTACGAGCAGTACTTC. The encoded protein is CASSPTGDYEQYF.

V and J are TRBV7-9 and TRBJ2-7, with TRBD2 as a possible D gene (5 bases). Trimming shortened V by 1 base and J by 3 bases, and 13 bases separated the two germline ends. This CDR3 contains 15 residues. CDR1 and CDR2 (germline): SEHNR, FQNEAQ (reference sequence). CDR3 region: CASSLVQTGVYEQYF. Here the CDR3 DNA reads TGTGCCAGCAGCTTAGTACAGACCGGGGTCTACGAGCAGTACTTC.

This clone is a singleton in its sample. V gene TRBV7-6 combines with J gene TRBJ2-3, with a possible D match to TRBD2 (5 bases). The germline V and J ends were trimmed by 5 bases and 1 base, with 16 bases remaining between them. Germline loops: CDR1 SGHVS, CDR2 FNYEAQ. The CDR3 length is 16 residues. CDR3 sequence reads: CASSALDFSRTDTQYF. The CDR3 DNA reads TGTGCCAGCAGCGCACTAGACTTTTCCCGCACAGATACGCAGTATTTT.

V and J are TRBV2 and TRBJ2-2; D not resolved. The V and J ends lost 2 bases and 4 bases respectively, with 8 bases between them. The germline V gene has CDR1 SNHLY and CDR2 FYNNEI. The CDR3 is made up of 14 amino acids. CDR3 region: CASSERAITGELFF. The CDR3 DNA sequence: TGTGCCAGCAGTGAAAGGGCTATCACCGGGGAGCTGTTTTTT.

The V call is TRBV12-3 or TRBV12-4, the J call TRBJ1-2; TRBD1 is a possible D gene (6 bases). CDR3 length: 12 amino acids. Trimming stripped 2 bases from V and 10 bases from J, with 11 bases between. CDR3 nucleotides: TGTGCCAGCAGTTTATACAGGGAGCCCTACACCTTC. It specifies CASSLYREPYTF.

The sample holds one count of this clone. The V and J genes are TRBV30 and TRBJ1-1; D remains ambiguous. The CDR3 consists of 14 residues. The V gene lost 0 bases and the J gene lost 14 bases, with 22 bases spanning the gap. CDR1 is GTSNPN, CDR2 SVGIG, per germline (reference sequence). For the CDR3, the DNA is TGTGCCTGGAGTGTAACCTCTGATCTGTCGGTACTGTTCTTT. This sequence encodes CAWSVTSDLSVLFF.

CDR3 in amino acids: CASSQDRDRETYSNQPQHF. The DNA for the CDR3 is TGCGCCAGCAGCCAAGACCGGGACAGGGAAACCTATAGCAATCAGCCCCAGCATTTT. The genes are TRBV4-1 and TRBJ1-5; 9 bases line up with TRBD1. The CDR3 has 19 residues. Trimming at V came to 0 bases and at J to 0 bases, leaving 9 bases not matched to a gene. The V gene's germline CDR1 is MGHRA and CDR2 YSYEKL.

The chain employs TRBV11-3 and TRBJ2-5; possibly TRBD2 for D (5 bases). V lost 0 bases and J lost 4, with 9 bases in between. Germline V gene sequence: CDR1 SGHNT, CDR2 YENEEA. The CDR3 covers 14 residues. For the CDR3, the DNA is TGTGCCAGCAGCTTAGAGGGCCGGGGAGAGACCCAGTACTTC. Protein product: CASSLEGRGETQYF. Full variable domain (rest looked up from reference TRBV11-3 and TRBJ2-5): EAGVVQSPRYKIIEKKQPVAFWCNPISGHNTLYWYLQNLGQGPELLIRYENEEAVDDSQLPKDRFSAERLKGVDSTLKIQPAELGDSAVYLCASSLEGRGETQYFGPGTRLLVL.